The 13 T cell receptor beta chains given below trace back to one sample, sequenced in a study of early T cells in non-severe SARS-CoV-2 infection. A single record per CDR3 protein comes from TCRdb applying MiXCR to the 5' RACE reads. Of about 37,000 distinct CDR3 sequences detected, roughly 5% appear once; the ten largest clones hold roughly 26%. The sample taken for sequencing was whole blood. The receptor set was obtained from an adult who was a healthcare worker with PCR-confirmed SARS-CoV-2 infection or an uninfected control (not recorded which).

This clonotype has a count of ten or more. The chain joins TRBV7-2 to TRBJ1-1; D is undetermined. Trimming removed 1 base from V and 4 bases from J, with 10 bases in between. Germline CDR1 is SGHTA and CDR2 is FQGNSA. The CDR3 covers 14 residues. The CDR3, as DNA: TGTGCCAGCAGCTTAGTGGCTCACTCCACTGAAGCTTTCTTT. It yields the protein CASSLVAHSTEAFF.

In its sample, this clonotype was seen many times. The CDR3, as DNA: TGTGCCAGCAGTTTAACCGGTCGGCAGGAAGCTTTCTTT. Encoded protein: CASSLTGRQEAFF. The V call is TRBV12-3 or TRBV12-4, the J call TRBJ1-1; D gene ambiguous. V was clipped by 2 bases and J by 8 bases, with 12 bases between them. There are 13 residues in the CDR3.

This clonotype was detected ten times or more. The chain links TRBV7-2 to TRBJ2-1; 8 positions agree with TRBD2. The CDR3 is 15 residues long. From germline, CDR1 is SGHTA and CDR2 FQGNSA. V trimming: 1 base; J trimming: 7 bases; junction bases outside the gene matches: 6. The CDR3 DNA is TGTGCCAGCAGCTTAGTGCGGGGGGCGGGGAATGAGCAGTTCTTC. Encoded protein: CASSLVRGAGNEQFF.

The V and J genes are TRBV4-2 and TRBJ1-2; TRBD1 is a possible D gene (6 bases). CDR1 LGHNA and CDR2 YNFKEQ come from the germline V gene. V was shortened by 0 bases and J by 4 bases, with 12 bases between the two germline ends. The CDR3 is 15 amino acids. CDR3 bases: TGTGCCAGCAGCCAAGAAAGGACAGTCCTCTATGGCTACACCTTC. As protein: CASSQERTVLYGYTF.

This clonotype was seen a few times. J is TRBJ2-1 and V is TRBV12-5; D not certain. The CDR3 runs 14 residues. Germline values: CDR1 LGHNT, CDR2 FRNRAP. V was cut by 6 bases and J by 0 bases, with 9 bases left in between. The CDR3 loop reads CASGESVSYNEQFF. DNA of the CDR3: TGTGCTAGTGGCGAATCGGTCTCCTACAATGAGCAGTTCTTC.

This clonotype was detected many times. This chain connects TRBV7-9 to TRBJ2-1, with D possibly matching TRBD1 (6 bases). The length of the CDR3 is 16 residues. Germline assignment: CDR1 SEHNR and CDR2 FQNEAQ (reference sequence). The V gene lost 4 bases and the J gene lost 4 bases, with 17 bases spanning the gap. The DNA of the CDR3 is TGTGCCAGCAGCTCCGGCCGGGACACCAAATACAATGAGCAGTTCTTC. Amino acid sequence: CASSSGRDTKYNEQFF.

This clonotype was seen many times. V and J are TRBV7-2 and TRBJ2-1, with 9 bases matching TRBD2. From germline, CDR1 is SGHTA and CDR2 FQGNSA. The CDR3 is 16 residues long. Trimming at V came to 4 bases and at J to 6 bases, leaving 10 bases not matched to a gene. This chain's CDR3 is CASSSSWALAGNEQFF. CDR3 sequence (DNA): TGTGCCAGCAGCTCCAGTTGGGCACTAGCGGGCAATGAGCAGTTCTTC.

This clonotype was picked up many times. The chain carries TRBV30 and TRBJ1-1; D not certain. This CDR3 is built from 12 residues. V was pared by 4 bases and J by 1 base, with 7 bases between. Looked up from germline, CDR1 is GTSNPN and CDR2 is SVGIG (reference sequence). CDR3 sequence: CAWNPQNTEAFF. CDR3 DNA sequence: TGTGCCTGGAACCCGCAGAACACTGAAGCTTTCTTT.

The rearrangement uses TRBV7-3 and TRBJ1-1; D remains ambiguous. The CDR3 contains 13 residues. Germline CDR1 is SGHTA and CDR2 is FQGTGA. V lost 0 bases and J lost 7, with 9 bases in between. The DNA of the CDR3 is TGTGCCAGCAGCTTAACCCCCCGGGATGAAGCTTTCTTT. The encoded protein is CASSLTPRDEAFF.

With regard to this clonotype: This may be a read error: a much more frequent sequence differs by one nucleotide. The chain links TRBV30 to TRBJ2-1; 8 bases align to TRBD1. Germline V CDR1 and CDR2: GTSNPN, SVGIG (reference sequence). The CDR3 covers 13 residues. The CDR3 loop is CAWNDRGGNGQFF. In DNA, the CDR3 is TGTGCCTGGAACGACAGGGGAGGCAATGGGCAGTTCTTC.

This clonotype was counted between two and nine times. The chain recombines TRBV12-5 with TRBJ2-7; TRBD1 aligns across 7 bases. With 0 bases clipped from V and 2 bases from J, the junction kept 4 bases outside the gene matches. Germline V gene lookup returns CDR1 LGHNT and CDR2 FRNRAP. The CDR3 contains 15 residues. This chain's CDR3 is CASGLVPGGTYEQYF. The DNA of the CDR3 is TGTGCTAGTGGTTTGGTCCCAGGGGGTACCTACGAGCAGTACTTC.

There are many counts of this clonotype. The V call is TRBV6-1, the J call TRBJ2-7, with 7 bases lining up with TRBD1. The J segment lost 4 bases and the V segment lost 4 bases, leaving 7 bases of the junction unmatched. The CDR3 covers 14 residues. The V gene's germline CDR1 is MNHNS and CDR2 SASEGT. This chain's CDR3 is CASSVLQGRYEQYF. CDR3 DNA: TGTGCCAGCAGTGTTTTACAGGGGCGGTACGAGCAGTACTTC.

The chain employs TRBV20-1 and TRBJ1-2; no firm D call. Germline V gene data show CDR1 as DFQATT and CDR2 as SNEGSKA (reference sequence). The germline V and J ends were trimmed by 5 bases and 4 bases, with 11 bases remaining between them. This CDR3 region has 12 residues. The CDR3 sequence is CSAAHPGYGYTF. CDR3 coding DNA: TGCAGTGCTGCACACCCCGGCTATGGCTACACCTTC.